This T cell receptor beta chain was identified during a study of human T cells and chemical hapten exposure. About the research overall: Small pooled library volume differences mainly caused per-sample TCR yield variation.

Library construction involved attaching unique molecular identifiers to individual cDNA molecules, which allowed quantitative, reproducible TCR counting. MiXCR was run by TCRdb on the RACE reads, yielding one entry per CDR3 protein. The data show more than 100,000 distinct CDR3 sequences, about 13% seen once. This clonotype was counted ten times or more. The target antigen is unknown. This sample's time point: pre-sensitization, week 0. Sample treatment: therapeutic diphenylcyclopropenone sensitization with weekly scalp DPC. Unfractionated whole blood yielded total RNA. Findings of the study overall: Controls formed significantly fewer large CDR3 similarity clusters than expanded TCRs did.

The length of the CDR3 is 15 residues. Germline V gives CDR1 LGHNA, CDR2 YSLEER. Trimming removed 1 base at V and 10 bases at J, with 19 bases between. The sequence came from a woman aged 18-29 years with alopecia areata. Some clones in this sample may be carry-over from other donors' samples. The chain joins TRBV4-3 to TRBJ1-2; D possibly corresponds to TRBD1 (5 bases). The sequences come from whole blood, collected in connection with sensitization to the hapten diphenylcyclopropenone (DPC). The CDR3 nucleotides read TGCGCCAGCAGCCAAGTAGGGAACAGGAAAAGGTCCTACACCTTC. It is translated as CASSQVGNRKRSYTF.